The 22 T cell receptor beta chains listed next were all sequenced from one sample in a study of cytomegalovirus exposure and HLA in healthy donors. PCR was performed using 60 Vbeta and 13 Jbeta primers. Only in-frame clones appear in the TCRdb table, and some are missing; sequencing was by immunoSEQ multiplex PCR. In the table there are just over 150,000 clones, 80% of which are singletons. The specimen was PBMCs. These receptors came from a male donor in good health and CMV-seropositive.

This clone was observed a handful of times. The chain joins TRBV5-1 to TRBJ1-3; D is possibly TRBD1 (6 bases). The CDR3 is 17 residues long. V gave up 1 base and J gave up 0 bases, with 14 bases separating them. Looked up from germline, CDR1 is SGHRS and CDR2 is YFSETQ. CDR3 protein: CASSLRETGYSGNTIYF. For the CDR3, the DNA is TGCGCCAGCAGCTTGCGGGAAACAGGGTACTCTGGAAACACCATATATTTT.

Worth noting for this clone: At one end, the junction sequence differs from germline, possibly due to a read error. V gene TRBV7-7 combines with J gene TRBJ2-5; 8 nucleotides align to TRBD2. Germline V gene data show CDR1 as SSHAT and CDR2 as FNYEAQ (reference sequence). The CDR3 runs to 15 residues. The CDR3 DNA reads TGTGCTAGCAGCTTCCAAGCGGGAGTGCAAGAGACCCAGTACTTC. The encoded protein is CASSFQAGVQETQYF. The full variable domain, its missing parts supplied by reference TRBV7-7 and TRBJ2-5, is GAGVSQSPRYKVTKRGQDVTLRCDPISSHATLYWYQQALGQGPEFLTYFNYEAQPDKSGLPSDRFSAERPEGSISTLTIQRTEQRDSAMYRCASSFQAGVQETQYFGPGTRLLVL.

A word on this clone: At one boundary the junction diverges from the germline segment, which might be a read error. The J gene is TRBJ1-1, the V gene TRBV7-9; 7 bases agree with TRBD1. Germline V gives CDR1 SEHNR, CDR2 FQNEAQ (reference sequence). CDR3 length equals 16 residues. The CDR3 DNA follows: TGTTCCAGCAGCAAACCTAAGACAGGGTCTGGGACTGAAGCTTTCTTT. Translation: CSSSKPKTGSGTEAFF.

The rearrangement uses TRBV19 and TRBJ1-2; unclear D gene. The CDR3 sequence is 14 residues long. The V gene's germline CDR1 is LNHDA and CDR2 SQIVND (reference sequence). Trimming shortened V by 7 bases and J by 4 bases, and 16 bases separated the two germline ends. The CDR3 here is CASTLRSALYGYTF. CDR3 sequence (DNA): TGTGCCAGTACCCTAAGGAGTGCCCTCTATGGCTACACCTTC.

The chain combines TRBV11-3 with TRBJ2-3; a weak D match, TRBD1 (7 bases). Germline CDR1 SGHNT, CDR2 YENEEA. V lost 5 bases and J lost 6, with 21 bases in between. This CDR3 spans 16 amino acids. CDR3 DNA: TGTGCCAGCAGCCCAGGGGGGAGAGGTCTTCGCGATACGCAGTATTTT. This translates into CASSPGGRGLRDTQYF.

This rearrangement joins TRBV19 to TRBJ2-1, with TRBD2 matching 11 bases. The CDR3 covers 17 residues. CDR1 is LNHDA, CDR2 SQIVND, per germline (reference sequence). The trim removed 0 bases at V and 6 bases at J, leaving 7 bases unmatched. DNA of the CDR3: TGTGCCAGTAGTATAGATCTACTAGCGGGAGCCATCAATGAGCAGTTCTTC. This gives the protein CASSIDLLAGAINEQFF.

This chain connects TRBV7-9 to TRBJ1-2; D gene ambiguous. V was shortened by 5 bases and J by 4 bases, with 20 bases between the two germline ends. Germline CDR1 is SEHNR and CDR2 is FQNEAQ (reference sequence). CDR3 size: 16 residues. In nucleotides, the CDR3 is TGTGCCAGCAGCCCGCGGGAGCAGCGGGGTAGCTATGGCTACACCTTC. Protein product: CASSPREQRGSYGYTF. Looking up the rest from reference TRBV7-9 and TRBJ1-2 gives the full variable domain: DTGVSQNPRHKITKRGQNVTFRCDPISEHNRLYWYRQTLGQGPEFLTYFQNEAQLEKSRLLSDRFSAERPKGSFSTLEIQRTEQGDSAMYLCASSPREQRGSYGYTFGSGTRLTVV.

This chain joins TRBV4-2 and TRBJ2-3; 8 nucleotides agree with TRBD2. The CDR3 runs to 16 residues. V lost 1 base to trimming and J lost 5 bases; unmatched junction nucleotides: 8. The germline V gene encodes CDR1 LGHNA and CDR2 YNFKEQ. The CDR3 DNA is TGTGCCAGCAGCCAAGGACAGCGGGAGCAGGTAGATACGCAGTATTTT. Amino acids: CASSQGQREQVDTQYF.

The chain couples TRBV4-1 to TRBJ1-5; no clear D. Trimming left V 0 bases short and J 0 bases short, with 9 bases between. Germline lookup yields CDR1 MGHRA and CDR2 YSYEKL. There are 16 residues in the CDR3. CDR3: CASSQEPGNSNQPQHF. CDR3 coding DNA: TGCGCCAGCAGCCAAGAGCCCGGGAATAGCAATCAGCCCCAGCATTTT.

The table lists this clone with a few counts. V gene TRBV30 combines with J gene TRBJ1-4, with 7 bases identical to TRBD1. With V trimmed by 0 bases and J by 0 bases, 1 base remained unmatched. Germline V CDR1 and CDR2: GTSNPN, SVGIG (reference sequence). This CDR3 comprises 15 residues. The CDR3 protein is CAWSVDRATNEKLFF. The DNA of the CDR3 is TGTGCCTGGAGTGTAGACAGGGCAACTAATGAAAAACTGTTTTTT.

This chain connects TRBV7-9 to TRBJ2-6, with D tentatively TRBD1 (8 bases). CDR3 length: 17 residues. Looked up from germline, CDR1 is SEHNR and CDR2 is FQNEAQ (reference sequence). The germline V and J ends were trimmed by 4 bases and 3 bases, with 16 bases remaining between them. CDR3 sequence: CASSYRTGRVGANVLTF. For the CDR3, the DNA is TGTGCCAGCAGCTACCGGACAGGGAGGGTTGGGGCCAACGTCCTGACTTTC. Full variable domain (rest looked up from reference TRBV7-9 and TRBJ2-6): DTGVSQNPRHKITKRGQNVTFRCDPISEHNRLYWYRQTLGQGPEFLTYFQNEAQLEKSRLLSDRFSAERPKGSFSTLEIQRTEQGDSAMYLCASSYRTGRVGANVLTFGAGSRLTVL.

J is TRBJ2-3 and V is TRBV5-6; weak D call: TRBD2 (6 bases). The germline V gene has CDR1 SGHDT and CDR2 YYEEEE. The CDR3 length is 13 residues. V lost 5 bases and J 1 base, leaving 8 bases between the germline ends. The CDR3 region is CASRKRGTDTQYF. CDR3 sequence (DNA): TGTGCCAGCAGAAAGCGGGGCACAGATACGCAGTATTTT.

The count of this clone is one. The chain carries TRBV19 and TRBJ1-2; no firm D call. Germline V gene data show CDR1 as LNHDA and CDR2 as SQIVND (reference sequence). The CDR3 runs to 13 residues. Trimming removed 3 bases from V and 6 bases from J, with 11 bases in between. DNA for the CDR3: TGTGCCAGTAGTATCCGGCAGGTTGATGGCTACACCTTC. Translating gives CASSIRQVDGYTF.

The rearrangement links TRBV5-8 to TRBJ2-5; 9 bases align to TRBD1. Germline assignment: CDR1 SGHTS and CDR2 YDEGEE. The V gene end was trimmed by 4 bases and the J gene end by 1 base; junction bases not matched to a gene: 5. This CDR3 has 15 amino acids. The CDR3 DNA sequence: TGTGCCAGCAGCCCAAAGGGACAGGGCCAAGAGACCCAGTACTTC. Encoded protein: CASSPKGQGQETQYF.

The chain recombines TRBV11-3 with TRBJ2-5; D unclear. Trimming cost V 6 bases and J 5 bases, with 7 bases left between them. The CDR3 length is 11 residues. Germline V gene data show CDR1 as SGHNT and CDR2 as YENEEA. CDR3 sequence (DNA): TGTGCCAGCAGTCAGTCGGAGACCCAGTACTTC. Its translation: CASSQSETQYF.

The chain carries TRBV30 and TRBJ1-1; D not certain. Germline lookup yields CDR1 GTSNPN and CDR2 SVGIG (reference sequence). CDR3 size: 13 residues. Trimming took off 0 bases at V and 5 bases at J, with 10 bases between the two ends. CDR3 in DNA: TGTGCCTGGAGTGTACGGGTTGAGACTGAAGCTTTCTTT. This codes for CAWSVRVETEAFF.

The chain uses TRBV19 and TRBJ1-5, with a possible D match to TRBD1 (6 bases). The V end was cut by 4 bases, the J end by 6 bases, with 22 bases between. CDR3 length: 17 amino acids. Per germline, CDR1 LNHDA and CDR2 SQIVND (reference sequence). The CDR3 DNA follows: TGTGCCAGTAGTAAACCCCGGACTGAGGGGGTAGGTCAGCCCCAGCATTTT. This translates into CASSKPRTEGVGQPQHF.

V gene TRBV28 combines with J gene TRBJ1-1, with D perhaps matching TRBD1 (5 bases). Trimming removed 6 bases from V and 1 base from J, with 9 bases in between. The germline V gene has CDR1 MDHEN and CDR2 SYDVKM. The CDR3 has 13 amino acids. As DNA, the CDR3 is TGTGCCAGCAGGGCTCAGGGGAACACTGAAGCTTTCTTT. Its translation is CASRAQGNTEAFF.

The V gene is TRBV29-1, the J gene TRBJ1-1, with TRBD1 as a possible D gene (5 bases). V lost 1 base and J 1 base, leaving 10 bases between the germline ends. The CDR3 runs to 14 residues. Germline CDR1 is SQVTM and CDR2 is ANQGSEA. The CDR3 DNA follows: TGCAGCGTTGAAGGGGGGGGTGGGAACACTGAAGCTTTCTTT. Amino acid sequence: CSVEGGGGNTEAFF.

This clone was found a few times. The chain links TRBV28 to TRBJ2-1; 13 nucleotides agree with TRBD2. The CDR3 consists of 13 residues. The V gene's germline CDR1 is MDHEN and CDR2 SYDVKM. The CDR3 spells CVTGTSGIHEQFF. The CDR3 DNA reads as TGTGTCACCGGGACTAGCGGGATCCATGAGCAGTTCTTC.

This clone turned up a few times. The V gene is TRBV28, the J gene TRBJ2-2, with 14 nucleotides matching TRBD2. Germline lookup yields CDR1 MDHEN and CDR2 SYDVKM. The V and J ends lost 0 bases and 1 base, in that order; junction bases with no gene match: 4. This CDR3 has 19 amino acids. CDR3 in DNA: TGTGCCAGCAGTTTATGGGGGACTAGCGGGAGAGGGAACACCGGGGAGCTGTTTTTT. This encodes CASSLWGTSGRGNTGELFF.

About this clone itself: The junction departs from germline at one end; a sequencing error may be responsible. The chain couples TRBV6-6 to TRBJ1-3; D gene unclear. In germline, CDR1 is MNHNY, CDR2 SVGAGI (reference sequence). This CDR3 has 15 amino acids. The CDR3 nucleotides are TGTACCAGCAGTTACGGTGGCTTCTCTGGAAACACCATATATTTT. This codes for CTSSYGGFSGNTIYF.